The 25 T cell receptor beta chains in this list originate from one sample, sequenced in a study of OX40 agonist ivuxolimab in advanced cancers. Libraries were prepared by immunoSEQ multiplex PCR; TCRdb keeps only in-frame clonotypes and omits some of them. Of around 47,000 clones listed, 75% to 90% are singletons. This specimen was CD4+ or CD8+ T cells sorted from blood, taken in a trial of the OX40 agonist ivuxolimab. These receptors originate from an adult with an advanced solid tumor such as melanoma, head and neck, liver or kidney cancer.

The chain carries TRBV5-1 and TRBJ1-2; D is ambiguous. There are 13 residues in the CDR3. The germline CDR1 and CDR2 sequences are SGHRS and YFSETQ. V was cut by 1 base and J by 4 bases, with 8 bases left in between. CDR3 residues: CASSLMELYGYTF. The DNA for the CDR3 is TGCGCCAGCAGCTTGATGGAGCTCTATGGCTACACCTTC.

This sequence joins TRBV6-5 and TRBJ2-7; the D gene is possibly TRBD2 (5 bases). Trimming cost V 0 bases and J 9 bases, with 18 bases left between them. The CDR3 covers 15 residues. The germline gives CDR1 MNHEY, CDR2 SVGAGI. The CDR3 region has the DNA TGTGCCAGCAGTTACTCTGGATTAGGTCTAGAGGGGCAGTACTTC. It encodes CASSYSGLGLEGQYF.

The chain employs TRBV13 and TRBJ2-5; 8 bases are shared with TRBD2. Per germline, CDR1 PRHDT and CDR2 FYEKMQ (reference sequence). This CDR3 spans 14 amino acids. V was pared by 5 bases and J by 4 bases, with 6 bases of the junction left unmatched. CDR3: CASSGTGTRETQYF. The CDR3 bases are TGTGCCAGCAGCGGAACCGGGACTAGAGAGACCCAGTACTTC. Full variable domain (missing parts from reference TRBV13 and TRBJ2-5): AAGVIQSPRHLIKEKRETATLKCYPIPRHDTVYWYQQGPGQDPQFLISFYEKMQSDKGSIPDRFSAQQFSDYHSELNMSSLELGDSALYFCASSGTGTRETQYFGPGTRLLVL.

The sample holds one count of this clone. The rearrangement joins TRBV6-1 to TRBJ1-1; 8 positions match TRBD1. Germline trimming cut 6 bases from V and 1 base from J; bases unmatched to any gene: 7. This CDR3 spans 15 amino acids. Germline CDR1 reads MNHNS; CDR2 reads SASEGT. Written as DNA, the CDR3 is TGTGCCAGCAGATTAACAGGGGGGACGAACACTGAAGCTTTCTTT. Amino acid sequence: CASRLTGGTNTEAFF.

The V and J genes are TRBV10-3 and TRBJ2-7; TRBD2 agrees at 10 bases. From germline, CDR1 is ENHRY and CDR2 SYGVKD. This CDR3 has 13 amino acids. Unmatched junction bases numbered 12, after V lost 10 bases and J lost 9 bases. Here the CDR3 reads CATLAGGVSRQYF. The CDR3 nucleotides read TGTGCCACGTTAGCGGGAGGTGTAAGTAGGCAGTACTTC.

V gene TRBV5-8 combines with J gene TRBJ1-5, with 7 bases aligning to TRBD1. This CDR3 spans 15 amino acids. With 0 bases clipped from V and 4 bases from J, the junction kept 4 bases outside the gene matches. Germline V gene data show CDR1 as SGHTS and CDR2 as YDEGEE. The CDR3 protein is CASSLEQGRNQPQHF. DNA of the CDR3: TGTGCCAGCAGCTTGGAACAGGGGCGTAATCAGCCCCAGCATTTT.

The gene calls are TRBV11-3 and TRBJ1-2; perhaps TRBD1 as D (6 bases). Looked up from germline, CDR1 is SGHNT and CDR2 is YENEEA. The V and J ends lost 5 bases and 0 bases respectively, with 10 bases between them. The CDR3 length is 14 residues. The DNA of the CDR3 is TGTGCCAGCAGCCCCAGGACAGCTAACTATGGCTACACCTTC. This gives the protein CASSPRTANYGYTF.

The V call is TRBV11-2, the J call TRBJ1-2; D is undetermined. The length of the CDR3 is 13 residues. CDR1 and CDR2 (germline): SGHAT, FQNNGV. The V and J ends lost 2 bases and 3 bases respectively, with 7 bases between them. This chain's CDR3 is CASSLNGYYGYTF. CDR3 sequence (DNA): TGTGCCAGCAGCTTAAACGGCTACTATGGCTACACCTTC.

The CDR3 DNA reads TGTGCCAGCAGCTTAGCTTTAGGAGGGGCCTCCTACAATGAGCAGTTCTTC. It translates to CASSLALGGASYNEQFF. The chain joins TRBV7-6 to TRBJ2-1; maybe TRBD2 (6 bases). The CDR3 totals 17 residues. Germline CDR1 reads SGHVS; CDR2 reads FNYEAQ. Trimming stripped 0 bases from V and 0 bases from J, with 12 bases between. Complete variable domain (other parts from reference TRBV7-6 and TRBJ2-1): GAGVSQSPRYKVTKRGQDVALRCDPISGHVSLYWYRQALGQGPEFLTYFNYEAQQDKSGLPNDRFSAERPEGSISTLTIQRTEQRDSAMYRCASSLALGGASYNEQFFGPGTRLTVL.

This rearrangement joins TRBV29-1 to TRBJ2-1, with D possibly being TRBD2 (5 bases). CDR1 SQVTM and CDR2 ANQGSEA come from the germline V gene. V was clipped by 4 bases and J by 0 bases, with 10 bases between them. CDR3 length: 14 amino acids. CDR3 nucleotide sequence: TGCAGCGTTGGCGGGCGGAGCTCCTACAATGAGCAGTTCTTC. As protein: CSVGGRSSYNEQFF.

The J gene is TRBJ2-3, the V gene TRBV13; perhaps TRBD1 as D (6 bases). In germline, CDR1 is PRHDT, CDR2 FYEKMQ (reference sequence). Deletions cut 5 bases from V and 2 bases from J, with 11 bases between. The CDR3 has 14 amino acids. CDR3 loop: CASSDGGNTDTQYF. CDR3 nucleotides: TGTGCCAGCAGCGATGGGGGCAACACAGATACGCAGTATTTT.

The chain uses TRBV23-1 and TRBJ1-1; D remains unclear. Being an ORF, TRBV23-1 has a function that is uncertain. The CDR3 extends over 20 amino acids. V lost 4 bases to trimming and J lost 1 base, with 28 bases between them. CDR3 in DNA: TGCGCCAGCAGTCTACTACCTCATCGGAGGGTGGAGTCCGCGAACACTGAAGCTTTCTTT. It translates to CASSLLPHRRVESANTEAFF.

The chain recombines TRBV5-5 with TRBJ2-1, with 8 bases that match TRBD2. Germline-derived CDR1 and CDR2 are SGHKS and YYEKEE (reference sequence). The V segment lost 3 bases and the J segment 3 bases; nucleotides outside the gene matches: 5. The CDR3 spans 15 residues. The CDR3 DNA sequence: TGTGCCAGCAGCTACAGCGGGAGCCACTACAATGAGCAGTTCTTC. Protein: CASSYSGSHYNEQFF. The complete variable domain, with remaining parts taken from reference TRBV5-5 and TRBJ2-1, reads DAGVTQSPTHLIKTRGQQVTLRCSPISGHKSVSWYQQVLGQGPQFIFQYYEKEERGRGNFPDRFSARQFPNYSSELNVNALLLGDSALYLCASSYSGSHYNEQFFGPGTRLTVL.

The rearrangement links TRBV5-1 to TRBJ1-2; TRBD1 matches at 7 bases. Germline-derived CDR1 and CDR2 are SGHRS and YFSETQ. This CDR3 region has 13 residues. V dropped 2 bases and J dropped 4; count of bases not matched to a gene: 2. CDR3 DNA sequence: TGCGCCAGCAGCTTTGGGGACAGCTATGGCTACACCTTC. This translates into CASSFGDSYGYTF.

The rearrangement joins TRBV7-2 to TRBJ1-4; no reliable D call. The CDR3 covers 13 residues. V lost 5 bases, J lost 7 bases, and 11 bases lay in between. Germline V gives CDR1 SGHTA, CDR2 FQGNSA. The CDR3 here is CASSPSGSEKLFF. CDR3 DNA sequence: TGTGCCAGCAGCCCCTCGGGAAGTGAAAAACTGTTTTTT.

The chain uses TRBV7-9 and TRBJ1-2; possible D gene TRBD1, 6 bases. CDR1 is SEHNR and CDR2 is FQNEAQ in the germline V gene (reference sequence). With 4 bases removed from V and 4 bases from J, the gap between germline ends came to 19 bases. This CDR3 contains 16 residues. CDR3 sequence (DNA): TGTGCCAGCAGCTCCACATGGACCGGGACAAGCTATGGCTACACCTTC. Protein sequence: CASSSTWTGTSYGYTF. The whole variable domain, remainder taken from reference TRBV7-9 and TRBJ1-2, is DTGVSQNPRHKITKRGQNVTFRCDPISEHNRLYWYRQTLGQGPEFLTYFQNEAQLEKSRLLSDRFSAERPKGSFSTLEIQRTEQGDSAMYLCASSSTWTGTSYGYTFGSGTRLTVV.

The gene calls are TRBV5-4 and TRBJ2-7; 7 positions agree with TRBD1. Germline V gene data show CDR1 as SGHNT and CDR2 as YYREEE (reference sequence). The length of the CDR3 is 13 residues. V lost 4 bases to trimming and J lost 1 base; unmatched junction nucleotides: 2. The CDR3 DNA reads TGTGCCAGCAGCGCAGGGGGATCCTACGAGCAGTACTTC. Residues: CASSAGGSYEQYF.

This clone appeared a single time. This chain links TRBV27 with TRBJ2-2; D is undetermined. Germline CDR1 reads MNHEY; CDR2 reads SMNVEV (reference sequence). The CDR3 covers 13 residues. V was shortened by 7 bases and J by 0 bases, with 6 bases between the two germline ends. CDR3 DNA sequence: TGTGCCAGCAATTCCCCGAACACCGGGGAGCTGTTTTTT. Translated, it gives CASNSPNTGELFF.

The V call is TRBV18, the J call TRBJ2-1; D unresolved. Trimming removed 5 bases from V and 3 bases from J, with 17 bases in between. The CDR3 loop spans 16 amino acids. Germline CDR1 is KGHSH and CDR2 is LQKENI. In DNA form, the CDR3 reads TGTGCCAGCTCATCTACCGACGATAGGAGCTACAATGAGCAGTTCTTC. This encodes CASSSTDDRSYNEQFF. The whole variable domain, filled in from reference TRBV18 and TRBJ2-1, reads NAGVMQNPRHLVRRRGQEARLRCSPMKGHSHVYWYRQLPEEGLKFMVYLQKENIIDESGMPKERFSAEFPKEGPSILRIQQVVRGDSAAYFCASSSTDDRSYNEQFFGPGTRLTVL.

This sequence joins TRBV4-3 and TRBJ2-7; D is unresolved. Germline V gene sequence: CDR1 LGHNA, CDR2 YSLEER. Trimming stripped 0 bases from V and 5 bases from J, with 8 bases between. This CDR3 contains 13 residues. CDR3 coding DNA: TGCGCCAGCAGCCAAGATCCGCTGCACGAGCAGTACTTC. As protein: CASSQDPLHEQYF.

This chain connects TRBV19 to TRBJ1-1; maybe TRBD1 (6 bases). Trimming pared 3 bases from V and 4 bases from J, leaving 15 bases between. In germline, CDR1 is LNHDA, CDR2 SQIVND (reference sequence). This CDR3 is 15 amino acids long. CDR3 sequence reads: CASSIGGQGGTEAFF. The CDR3 region has the DNA TGTGCCAGTAGTATTGGGGGACAAGGGGGCACTGAAGCTTTCTTT.

The V call is TRBV7-9, the J call TRBJ1-4; weak D call: TRBD1 (5 bases). The CDR3 has 14 amino acids. Trimming took 7 bases from V and 3 from J, leaving 12 bases between them. The germline CDR1 and CDR2 sequences are SEHNR and FQNEAQ (reference sequence). The CDR3 here is CASKGPGPNEKLFF. In DNA, the CDR3 is TGTGCCAGCAAGGGTCCAGGGCCTAATGAAAAACTGTTTTTT. Looking up the rest from reference TRBV7-9 and TRBJ1-4 gives the full variable domain: DTGVSQNPRHKITKRGQNVTFRCDPISEHNRLYWYRQTLGQGPEFLTYFQNEAQLEKSRLLSDRFSAERPKGSFSTLEIQRTEQGDSAMYLCASKGPGPNEKLFFGSGTQLSVL.

The chain employs TRBV4-1 and TRBJ2-5, with 7 bases that match TRBD2. Unmatched junction bases numbered 10, after V lost 4 bases and J lost 2 bases. Germline loops: CDR1 MGHRA, CDR2 YSYEKL. The CDR3 totals 16 residues. CDR3 loop: CASSPQGAGAQETQYF. The CDR3 nucleotides are TGCGCCAGCAGCCCCCAGGGCGCGGGAGCGCAAGAGACCCAGTACTTC.

V gene TRBV18 combines with J gene TRBJ2-2; 11 nucleotides align to TRBD2. With 6 bases clipped from V and 5 bases from J, the junction kept 11 bases outside the gene matches. The CDR3 is 17 residues long. Germline CDR1 is KGHSH and CDR2 is LQKENI. The CDR3 reads CASSPSLAGGLTGELFF. The CDR3 region has the DNA TGTGCCAGCTCCCCTTCCTTAGCGGGGGGGCTGACCGGGGAGCTGTTTTTT. The full variable domain, with the rest looked up from reference TRBV18 and TRBJ2-2, is NAGVMQNPRHLVRRRGQEARLRCSPMKGHSHVYWYRQLPEEGLKFMVYLQKENIIDESGMPKERFSAEFPKEGPSILRIQQVVRGDSAAYFCASSPSLAGGLTGELFFGEGSRLTVL.

Here the CDR3 reads CASSPPLSGSSYNEQFF. The CDR3, as DNA: TGTGCCAGCAGCCCCCCCCTGAGTGGTAGCTCCTACAATGAGCAGTTCTTC. The chain carries TRBV11-3 and TRBJ2-1; no clear D. This CDR3 contains 17 residues. V lost 5 bases, J lost 0 bases, and 17 bases lay in between. Per germline, CDR1 SGHNT and CDR2 YENEEA. Full variable domain (outside the CDR3, taken from reference TRBV11-3 and TRBJ2-1): EAGVVQSPRYKIIEKKQPVAFWCNPISGHNTLYWYLQNLGQGPELLIRYENEEAVDDSQLPKDRFSAERLKGVDSTLKIQPAELGDSAVYLCASSPPLSGSSYNEQFFGPGTRLTVL.